This T cell receptor (beta chain) was sequenced during a study of shared clonotypes between healthy human individuals. Study-wide context: Three plates each covered CD4 naive and memory; CD8 naive two, CD8 memory one.

V dropped 5 bases and J dropped 7 bases, with 16 bases sitting between them. This CDR3 contains 14 residues. Germline assignment: CDR1 SGHRS and CDR2 YFSETQ. This clone was counted a single time. The antigen remains undetermined. Study-wide results and limits: It was anticipated that sequencing depth would influence how many clonotypes donors shared. Across subsets, estimated richness was generally greater for naive than for memory populations.

The assay was carried out at the deep level. The table came from immunoSEQ multiplex PCR; TCRdb's copy has only in-frame clones and leaves some out. The sample carries just over 2,000,000 clones, 95% recorded once. This chain uses TRBV5-1 with TRBJ1-3; unclear D gene. This sequence was found in a young man in good health. Source material: naive CD4+ T cells sorted from blood. The subset is: CD45RA+ positively selected. The CDR3 nucleotides read TGCGCCAGCAGTGGTTCTGTGTTGGGGAACACCATATATTTT. Its translation: CASSGSVLGNTIYF.